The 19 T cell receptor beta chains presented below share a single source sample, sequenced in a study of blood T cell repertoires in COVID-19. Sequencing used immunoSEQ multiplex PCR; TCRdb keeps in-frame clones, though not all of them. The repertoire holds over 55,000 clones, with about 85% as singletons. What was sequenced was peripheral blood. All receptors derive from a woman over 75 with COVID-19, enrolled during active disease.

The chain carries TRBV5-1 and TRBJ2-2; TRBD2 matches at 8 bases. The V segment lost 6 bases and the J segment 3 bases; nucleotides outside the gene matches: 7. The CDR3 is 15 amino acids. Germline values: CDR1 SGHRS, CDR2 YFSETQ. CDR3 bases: TGCGCCAGCACTCCCCGGGGGGGCGACACCGGGGAGCTGTTTTTT. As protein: CASTPRGGDTGELFF.

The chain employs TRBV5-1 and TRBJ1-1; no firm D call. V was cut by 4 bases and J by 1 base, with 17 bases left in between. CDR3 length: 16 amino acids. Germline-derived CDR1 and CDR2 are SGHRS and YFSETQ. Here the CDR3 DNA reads TGCGCCAGCAGCGGCCTTCGTCCTACAGAGAACACTGAAGCTTTCTTT. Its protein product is CASSGLRPTENTEAFF.

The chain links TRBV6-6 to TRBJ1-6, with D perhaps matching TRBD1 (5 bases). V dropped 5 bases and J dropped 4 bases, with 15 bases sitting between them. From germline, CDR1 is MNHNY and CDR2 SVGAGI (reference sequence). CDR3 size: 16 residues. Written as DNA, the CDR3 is TGTGCCAGCAGTCAAGCCGGGACTCGATATAATTCACCCCTCCACTTT. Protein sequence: CASSQAGTRYNSPLHF.

The CDR3 here is CASSEQLAGVSTDTQYF. The CDR3 DNA follows: TGTGCCAGCAGTGAACAGCTAGCGGGGGTTAGCACAGATACGCAGTATTTT. The genes are TRBV6-1 and TRBJ2-3; 10 nucleotides agree with TRBD2. Germline values: CDR1 MNHNS, CDR2 SASEGT. CDR3 length: 17 residues. With V trimmed by 2 bases and J by 0 bases, 5 bases remained unmatched.

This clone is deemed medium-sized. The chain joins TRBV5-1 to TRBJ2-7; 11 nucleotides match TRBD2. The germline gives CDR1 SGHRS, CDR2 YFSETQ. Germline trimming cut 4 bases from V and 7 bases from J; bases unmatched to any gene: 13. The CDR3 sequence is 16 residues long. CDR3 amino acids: CASSPEGLAGGREQYF. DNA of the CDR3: TGCGCCAGCAGCCCCGAGGGGCTAGCGGGGGGCAGAGAGCAGTACTTC.

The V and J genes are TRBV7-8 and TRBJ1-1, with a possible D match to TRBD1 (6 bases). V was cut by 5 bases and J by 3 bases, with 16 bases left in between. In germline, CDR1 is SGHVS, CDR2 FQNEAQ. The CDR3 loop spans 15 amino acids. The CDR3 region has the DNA TGTGCCAGCAGCCAGGCAGGGGATAGGTACACTGAAGCTTTCTTT. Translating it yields CASSQAGDRYTEAFF.

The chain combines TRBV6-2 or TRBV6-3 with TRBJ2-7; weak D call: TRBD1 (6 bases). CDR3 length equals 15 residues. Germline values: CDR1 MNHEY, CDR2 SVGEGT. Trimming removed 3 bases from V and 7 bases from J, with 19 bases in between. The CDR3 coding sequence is TGTGCCAGCAGTTATCCCGGGACACCTTCTGGGGAGCAGTACTTC. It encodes CASSYPGTPSGEQYF.

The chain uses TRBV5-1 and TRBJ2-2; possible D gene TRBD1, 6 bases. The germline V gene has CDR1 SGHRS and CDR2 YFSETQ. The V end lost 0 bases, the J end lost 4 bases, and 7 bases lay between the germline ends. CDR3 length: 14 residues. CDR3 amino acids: CASSLEGVTGELFF. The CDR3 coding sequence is TGCGCCAGCAGCTTGGAGGGGGTCACCGGGGAGCTGTTTTTT. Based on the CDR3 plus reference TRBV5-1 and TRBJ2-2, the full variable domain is KAGVTQTPRYLIKTRGQQVTLSCSPISGHRSVSWYQQTPGQGLQFLFEYFSETQRNKGNFPGRFSGRQFSNSRSEMNVSTLELGDSALYLCASSLEGVTGELFFGEGSRLTVL.

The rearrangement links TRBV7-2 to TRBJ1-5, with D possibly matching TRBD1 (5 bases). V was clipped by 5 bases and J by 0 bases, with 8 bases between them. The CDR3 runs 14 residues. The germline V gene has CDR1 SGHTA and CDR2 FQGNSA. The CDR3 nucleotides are TGTGCCAGCAGCCTCGACAGTAGCAATCAGCCCCAGCATTTT. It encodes CASSLDSSNQPQHF.

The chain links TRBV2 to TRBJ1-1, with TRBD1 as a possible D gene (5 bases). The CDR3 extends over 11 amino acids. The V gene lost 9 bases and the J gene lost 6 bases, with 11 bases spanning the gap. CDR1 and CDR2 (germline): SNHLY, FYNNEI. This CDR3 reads CASRGAAEAFF. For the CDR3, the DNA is TGTGCCAGTCGTGGGGCGGCTGAAGCTTTCTTT.

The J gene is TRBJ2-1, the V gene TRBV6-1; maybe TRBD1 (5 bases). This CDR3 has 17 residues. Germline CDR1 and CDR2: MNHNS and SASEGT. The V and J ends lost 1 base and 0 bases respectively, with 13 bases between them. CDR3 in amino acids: CASSEGWGASSYNEQFF. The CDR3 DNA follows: TGTGCCAGCAGTGAAGGATGGGGCGCTAGCTCCTACAATGAGCAGTTCTTC.

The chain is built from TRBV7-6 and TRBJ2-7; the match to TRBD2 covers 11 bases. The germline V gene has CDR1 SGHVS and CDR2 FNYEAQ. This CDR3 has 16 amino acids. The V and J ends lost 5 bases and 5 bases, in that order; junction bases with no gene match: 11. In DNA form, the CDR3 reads TGTGCCAGCAGCCCAAGATTAGCGGGGGGGCTGAACGAGCAGTACTTC. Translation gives CASSPRLAGGLNEQYF.

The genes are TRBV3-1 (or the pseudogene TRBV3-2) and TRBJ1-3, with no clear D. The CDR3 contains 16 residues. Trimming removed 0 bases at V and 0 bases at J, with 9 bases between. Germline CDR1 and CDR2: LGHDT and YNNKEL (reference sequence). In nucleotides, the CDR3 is TGTGCCAGCAGCCAAGATCTTACCGGCTCTGGAAACACCATATATTTT. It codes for CASSQDLTGSGNTIYF.

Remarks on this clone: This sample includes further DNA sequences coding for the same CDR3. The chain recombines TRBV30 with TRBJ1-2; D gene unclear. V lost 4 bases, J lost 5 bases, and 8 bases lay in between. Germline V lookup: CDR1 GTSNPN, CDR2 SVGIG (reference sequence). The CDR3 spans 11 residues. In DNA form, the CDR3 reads TGTGCCTGGACCGGGTCGTATGGCTACACCTTC. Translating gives CAWTGSYGYTF.

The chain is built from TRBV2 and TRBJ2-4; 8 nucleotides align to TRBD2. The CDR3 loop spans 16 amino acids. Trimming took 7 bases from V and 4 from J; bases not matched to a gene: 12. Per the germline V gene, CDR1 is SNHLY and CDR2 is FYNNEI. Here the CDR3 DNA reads TGTGCCAGCACACCCGGACGGGGGGGTGGTAAAAACATTCAGTACTTC. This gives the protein CASTPGRGGGKNIQYF.

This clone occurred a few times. CDR3 nucleotides: TGTGCCAGCAGCTTGGGCGGGGGGCGTGAGGCAGATACGCAGTATTTT. This codes for CASSLGGGREADTQYF. The chain couples TRBV11-3 to TRBJ2-3; TRBD2 matches 8 bases. Germline values: CDR1 SGHNT, CDR2 YENEEA. Trimming removed 3 bases from V and 4 bases from J; junction bases left unmatched: 9. This CDR3 is 16 amino acids long.

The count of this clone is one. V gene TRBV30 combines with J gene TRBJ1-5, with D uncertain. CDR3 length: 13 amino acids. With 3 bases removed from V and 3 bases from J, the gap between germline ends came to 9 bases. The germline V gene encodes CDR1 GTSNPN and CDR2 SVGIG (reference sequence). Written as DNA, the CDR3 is TGTGCCTGGAGCAAACAGCACAATCAGCCCCAGCATTTT. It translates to CAWSKQHNQPQHF.

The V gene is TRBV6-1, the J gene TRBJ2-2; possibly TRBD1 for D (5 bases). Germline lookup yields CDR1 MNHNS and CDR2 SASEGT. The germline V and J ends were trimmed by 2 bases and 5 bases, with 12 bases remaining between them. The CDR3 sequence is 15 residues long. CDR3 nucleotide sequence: TGTGCCAGCAGTGAATCAGGACACCTAACCGGGGAGCTGTTTTTT. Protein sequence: CASSESGHLTGELFF.

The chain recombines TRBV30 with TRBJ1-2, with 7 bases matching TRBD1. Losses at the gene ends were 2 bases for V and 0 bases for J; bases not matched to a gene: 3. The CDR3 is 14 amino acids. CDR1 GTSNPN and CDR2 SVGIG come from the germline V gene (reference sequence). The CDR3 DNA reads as TGTGCCTGGAGTCGGCAGGGGGCTAACTATGGCTACACCTTC. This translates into CAWSRQGANYGYTF.